The present T cell receptor (beta chain) was sequenced within a study of cytomegalovirus exposure and HLA in healthy donors. PCR was performed using 60 Vbeta and 13 Jbeta primers. Only in-frame clones appear in the TCRdb table, and some are missing; sequencing was by immunoSEQ multiplex PCR. The data contain around 150,000 clones, 70% to 80% of them seen just once; the ten biggest clones take up 2.1%. This CDR3 is 16 amino acids long. The germline V gene has CDR1 MDHEN and CDR2 SYDVKM. J lost 3 bases, V lost 7 bases, and 9 bases had no gene match. The clonotype comes from a middle-aged man in good health and CMV-seronegative. The sample consisted of PBMCs. This chain joins TRBV28 and TRBJ1-3, with TRBD1 identical over 10 bases. The CDR3 here is CASTGVTGGNGNTIYF. DNA for the CDR3: TGTGCCAGCACCGGGGTGACAGGGGGCAATGGAAACACCATATATTTT. The whole variable domain, filled in from reference TRBV28 and TRBJ1-3, reads DVKVTQSSRYLVKRTGEKVFLECVQDMDHENMFWYRQDPGLGLRLIYFSYDVKMKEKGDIPEGYSVSREKKERFSLILESASTNQTSMYLCASTGVTGGNGNTIYFGEGSWLTVV.